Listed here are 7 T cell receptor beta chains from one sample, sequenced in a study of regulatory T cells in long-lasting Graves disease listed by TCRdb under 2021. This specimen's time point label, interpreted: newly diagnosed GD, antithyroid drugs for less than 3 months. For both TCR sequencing and RNA sequencing, RNA was extracted from PBMCs using TRIzol. Library method: multiplex PCR. For sequencing, an Illumina HiSeq 4000 was employed. To build TCR beta libraries, CDR3 regions were amplified by Arm-PCR using iRepertoire HTBI primers. TCRdb reprocessing: public reads trimmed at Q25 with fastp, clones called with MiXCR, in-frame beta chains kept. Each CDR3 protein gets just one entry, which takes the most common genes and DNA from the rows behind it. The sample table lists approximately 400,000 distinct CDR3 sequences, about 10% of them with a count of one. Together, the top ten hold 18% of the sample.

This same sample was also part of a study on T cells in Graves' hyperthyroidism and ophthalmopathy.

The sample here was peripheral blood mononuclear cells (PBMCs), taken at new diagnosis, from a patient treated with antithyroid drugs. These receptors came from a woman between 18 and 29 years old with Graves disease. Donor details come from another sample of the same person, matched by shared clones.

This clonotype has a count of ten or more. V gene TRBV11-2 combines with J gene TRBJ2-7, with 7 bases matching TRBD2. CDR1 and CDR2 from the germline V gene are SGHAT and FQNNGV. This CDR3 spans 14 amino acids. With V trimmed by 0 bases and J by 5 bases, 4 bases remained unmatched. The CDR3 loop is CASSLDRAGDEQYF. As DNA, the CDR3 is TGTGCCAGCAGCTTAGATAGGGCGGGGGACGAGCAGTACTTC.

This sequence joins TRBV7-2 and TRBJ1-2; D is ambiguous. Germline assignment: CDR1 SGHTA and CDR2 FQGNSA. This CDR3 spans 15 amino acids. V was clipped by 3 bases and J by 1 base, with 12 bases between them. In nucleotides, the CDR3 is TGTGCCAGCAGCTTTAGTACCCGAGTTAACTATGGCTACACCTTC. It codes for CASSFSTRVNYGYTF.

This chain uses TRBV5-1 with TRBJ2-7; 9 positions match TRBD1. The CDR3 is 15 amino acids. The ends lost 5 bases at V and 4 bases at J; junction bases unmatched: 10. Germline V gene lookup returns CDR1 SGHRS and CDR2 YFSETQ. CDR3 nucleotide sequence: TGCGCCAGCAGTTCCGGGACAGGGTTTATTTACGAGCAGTACGTC. It yields the protein CASSSGTGFIYEQYV.

This clonotype was seen a handful of times. The rearrangement uses TRBV19 and TRBJ2-2, with 11 bases fitting TRBD1. After removal of 8 bases from V and 7 bases from J, the junction contained 6 bases not matched to a gene. Per the germline V gene, CDR1 is LNHDA and CDR2 is SQIVND (reference sequence). The CDR3 spans 14 residues. CDR3 in amino acids: CASYTGQGVGELFF. The CDR3 bases are TGTGCCAGTTACACGGGACAGGGGGTCGGGGAGCTGTTTTTT.

As regards this clonotype: A read error may explain this, as a much larger clone is one base away. The chain uses TRBV12-3 or TRBV12-4 and TRBJ1-1, with D possibly being TRBD1 (6 bases). The length of the CDR3 is 13 residues. CDR3 region: CASSLAEGVEALF. DNA for the CDR3: TGTGCCAGCAGTTTAGCGGAGGGGGTTGAAGCTCTCTTT.

Regarding this clonotype: One base separates it from a far larger clone, so it is likely a read error. V is TRBV11-2 and J is TRBJ2-1, with 8 positions matching TRBD2. V shed 3 bases, J shed 10 bases, and the junction held 11 bases outside the gene matches. Germline CDR1 SGHAT, CDR2 FQNNGV. The CDR3 spans 15 residues. CDR3 region: CASSFGGGGSYEQFF. Here the CDR3 DNA reads TGTGCCAGCAGCTTCGGGGGGGGAGGGTCCTACGAGCAGTTCTTC.

This clonotype was counted many times. The rearrangement links TRBV4-3 to TRBJ2-2; 8 positions agree with TRBD1. The V and J ends lost 4 bases and 6 bases, in that order; junction bases with no gene match: 7. There are 15 residues in the CDR3. Per germline, CDR1 LGHNA and CDR2 YSLEER. The CDR3 DNA reads as TGCGCCAGCAGCCCGAGGGCAGGGGGCCCCGGGGAGCTGTTTTTT. It is translated as CASSPRAGGPGELFF.